The 3 T cell receptor beta chains given below trace back to one sample, sequenced in a study of shared clonotypes between healthy human individuals. The table came from immunoSEQ multiplex PCR; TCRdb's copy has only in-frame clones and leaves some out. Of 2,500,000 or so clones detected, around 93% appear once; the ten largest clones hold about 0.41%. Material: naive CD4+ T cells from PBMCs. The subset is: CD45RA+ positively selected. These receptors all stem from a man aged 18 to 35 in good health. Some clones in this sample may be carry-over from other donors' samples.

A single count supports this clone. This CDR3 reads CASSLSPDRSYEQYF. CDR3 coding DNA: TGTGCCAGCAGCCTTTCCCCGGACAGGTCCTACGAGCAGTACTTC. This chain links TRBV5-6 with TRBJ2-7; 7 positions match TRBD1. This CDR3 has 15 amino acids. J gave up 1 base and V 4 bases, and 8 bases lay outside the gene matches. In germline, CDR1 is SGHDT, CDR2 YYEEEE.

This chain joins TRBV5-1 and TRBJ2-1, with D maybe TRBD1 (5 bases). The length of the CDR3 is 18 residues. Germline V gene data show CDR1 as SGHRS and CDR2 as YFSETQ. Trimming removed 3 bases from V and 0 bases from J, with 19 bases in between. The DNA of the CDR3 is TGCGCCAGCAGCTCTGAAACCTTACAGGTTGTCTCCTACAATGAGCAGTTCTTC. Its protein product is CASSSETLQVVSYNEQFF.

The table lists this clone with a few counts. J is TRBJ1-1 and V is TRBV28, with 7 bases fitting TRBD1. The ends lost 10 bases at V and 3 bases at J; junction bases unmatched: 8. Germline loops: CDR1 MDHEN, CDR2 SYDVKM. This CDR3 has 13 residues. CDR3 region: CAIQQGRYTEAFF. For the CDR3, the DNA is TGTGCCATCCAACAGGGGAGATACACTGAAGCTTTCTTT.